Included here is one T cell receptor beta chain sequence, with context. Its antigen is still unknown. Qualities for individual bases were not recorded, and no much larger clone is one base off. This sample was included in a study of shared clonotypes between healthy human individuals (dated by TCRdb to the early 2020s). Study-wide context: A couple of women and three men aged 18 to 49 years were included in the cohort. For each donor, CD4 naive and CD4 memory were each run on three plates, CD8 naive on two plates, and CD8 memory on one plate. The study deeply sequenced blood TCR repertoires of several healthy adults to estimate repertoire size and the extent of clonotype sharing between individuals. Libraries were prepared and TCR repertoires were sequenced by different laboratories using diverse techniques, in order to increase sequencing depth and limit assay-specific biases. Leukapheresis yielded between about 0.94 and 8.9 billion PBMCs per donor. Beyond this particular receptor, the publication reports: Sampling was limited to blood, and TCR repertoires in tissue likely differ from TCR repertoires in blood. Compared with non-shared clonotypes, the clonotypes found in all four sorted-subset donors had higher generation probabilities. Incomplete sequencing was indicated by rarefaction of sorted-subset datasets, despite the large sequencing depth. The small number of donors limited the genetic and exposure-history diversity represented. Naive subsets generally had larger estimated clonotype richness than memory subsets. When four donors were compared, the shared fraction of clonotypes was about 5% for naive CD4, approximately 3.3% for naive CD8, 2.3% for memory CD4, and around 0.4% for memory CD8. Pairwise subsampling indicated that sequencing depth was expected to affect the degree of clonotype sharing among donors.

TCR CDR3 regions were amplified from genomic DNA by multiplex PCR using the deep immunoSEQ assay. Extracted genomic DNA from each cell subset was distributed evenly across all wells of several immunoSEQ 96-well plates, and each plate was treated as a replicate. For sorted subsets, about 200 ng genomic DNA, equal to 25,000 to 35,000 T cell genomes, was loaded into each replicate PCR. The purified libraries were quantified using a Qubit 3.0 fluorometer, sized with a Bioanalyzer 2100, and then quantified again using the KAPA Library Quantification kit. A separate single-read 150-cycle Illumina NextSeq 550 flow cell was used to sequence each immunoSEQ 96-well plate. The authors' analysis ran thus. The immunoSEQ output contained only junctional sequences without quality scores, so filtering could not match that applied to full-length reads. Sequences were annotated with PyIR, a Python wrapper for IgBLAST v1.9, using IMGT germline references to assign V/J genes and CDR3. Reads were filtered out if the reads had weak V/J assignments (E-value above 1e-6), no CDR3, stop codons, out-of-frame junctions, or ambiguous translated residues. A V3J clonotype was defined by an identical inferred V gene, J gene, and CDR3 amino acid sequence. The percentage overlap between two repertoires was calculated by dividing the number of shared unique clonotypes by the size of the smaller repertoire. Repertoire richness was assessed with RTK rarefaction, the Chao1 estimator, and Recon v2.1 estimates of unobserved clonotypes. OLGA was used to compute generation probabilities for all TCRbeta clonotypes that the gDNA method yielded from a few donors. Sourced from immuneACCESS, this table was stored by TCRdb with only in-frame sequences that have V and J called. A share of the clones is absent; for the studies checked, an unresolved V gene accounts for under half, and the remainder has no known explanation. From that table come the V and J calls and clone size; the DNA was used to work out D and trimming. This sample lists some 740,000 clones; 85% to 95% were detected once. Of the sample, nearly 25% is held by the ten largest clones.

CD8 naive samples were obtained by positive selection for CCR7 among CD45RO-negative cells, yielding a CD45RA+CCR7+ population from which TemRA cells were excluded. The donors were healthy, HIV-negative adults who had no recently reported acute infections or vaccinations. Every donor was a Caucasian adult living in Nashville, Tennessee, USA. After blood collection by leukapheresis, PBMCs were isolated using Ficoll-Histopaque density gradient centrifugation and then cryopreserved in the vapor phase of liquid nitrogen. Analytical flow cytometry was used to check the purity and quantity of each magnetically sorted T cell population. Genomic DNA was isolated from every sorted fraction and measured by UV absorbance on a Nanodrop 2000c. Germline trimming: 2 bases from V, 8 bases from J; junction bases outside gene matches: 8. The CDR3 holds 15 amino acids from the cysteine to the phenylalanine. Just CDR3 DNA is preserved here, 45 bases in frame from base 1. CDR1 is given as SGHAT and CDR2 as FQNNGV, both from the germline V gene.

The sequence derives from a man aged 30 to 45 in good health. The chain is encoded by TRBV11-2 joined to TRBJ2-1; the central 8 bases match TRBD2. Source material: naive CD8+ T cells sorted from blood. The meaning of the sample's cell subset or site label: CD45RA+CCR7+. The DNA reads TGTGCCAGCAGCTTAAACCGGGAGGGCCTCGATGAGCAGTTCTTC. Translated, it reads CASSLNREGLDEQFF.